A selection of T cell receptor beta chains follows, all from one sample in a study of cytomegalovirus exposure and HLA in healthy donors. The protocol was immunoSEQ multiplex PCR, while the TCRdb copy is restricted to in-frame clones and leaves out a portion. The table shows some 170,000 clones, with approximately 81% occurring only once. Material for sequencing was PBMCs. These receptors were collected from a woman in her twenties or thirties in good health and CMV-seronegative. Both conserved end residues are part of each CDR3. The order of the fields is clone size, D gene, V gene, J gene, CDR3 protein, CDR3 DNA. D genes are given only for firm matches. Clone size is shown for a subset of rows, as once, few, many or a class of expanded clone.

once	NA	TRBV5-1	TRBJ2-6	CASSLDPWASGANVLTF	TGCGCCAGCAGCTTGGATCCTTGGGCCTCTGGGGCCAACGTCCTGACTTTC
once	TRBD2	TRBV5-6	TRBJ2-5	CASSSTSGTQETQYF	TGTGCCAGCAGCTCTACTAGCGGGACCCAAGAGACCCAGTACTTC
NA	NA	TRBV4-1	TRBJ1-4	CASSQARYEKLFF	TGCGCCAGCAGCCAAGCCAGATATGAAAAACTGTTTTTT
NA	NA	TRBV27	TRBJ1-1	CASTPTLGSTEAFF	TGTGCCAGCACTCCTACGCTAGGGAGTACTGAAGCTTTCTTT
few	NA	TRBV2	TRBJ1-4	CASSSIPGMGSRQEETEKLFF	TGTGCCAGCAGTTCAATCCCCGGTATGGGGAGTCGGCAAGAAGAGACCGAAAAACTGTTTTTT
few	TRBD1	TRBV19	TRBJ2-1	CASRMIRDRENEQFF	TGTGCCAGTAGGATGATCAGGGACAGGGAAAATGAGCAGTTCTTC
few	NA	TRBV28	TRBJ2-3	CASSLLRERGDTQYF	TGTGCCAGCAGTCTATTACGGGAAAGGGGGGATACGCAGTATTTT
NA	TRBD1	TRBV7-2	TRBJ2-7	CASSTLAGTADYEQYF	TGTGCCAGCAGCACCCTGGCCGGGACAGCAGACTACGAGCAGTACTTC
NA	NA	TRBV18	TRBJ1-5	CASSLGGWGYQPQHF	TGTGCCAGCTCCCTAGGGGGATGGGGATATCAGCCCCAGCATTTT
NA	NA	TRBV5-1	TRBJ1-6	CASSYLQGMGSPLHF	TGCGCCAGCAGCTACTTACAGGGTATGGGTTCACCCCTCCACTTT
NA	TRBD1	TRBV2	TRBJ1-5	CASSAGGTPNQPQHF	TGTGCCAGCAGTGCAGGGGGGACCCCGAATCAGCCCCAGCATTTT
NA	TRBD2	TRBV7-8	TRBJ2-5	CASSSLLAGSQETQYF	TGTGCCAGCAGCTCCCTACTAGCGGGGAGCCAAGAGACCCAGTACTTC
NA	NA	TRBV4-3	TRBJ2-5	CASSQDLRETQYF	TGCGCCAGCAGCCAAGACCTACGCGAGACCCAGTACTTC
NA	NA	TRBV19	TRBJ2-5	CASSPTSAQETQYF	TGTGCCAGTAGTCCGACTAGTGCTCAAGAGACCCAGTACTTC
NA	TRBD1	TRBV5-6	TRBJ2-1	CASSFYRGHNEQFF	TGTGCCAGCAGCTTTTACAGGGGGCACAATGAGCAGTTCTTC
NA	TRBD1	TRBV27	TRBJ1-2	CASSSYRDRAGYTF	TGTGCCAGCAGTTCCTACCGGGACAGGGCTGGCTACACCTTC
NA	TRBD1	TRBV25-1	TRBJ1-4	CASSATGGRTNEKLFF	TGTGCCAGCAGTGCTACAGGGGGCCGAACTAATGAAAAACTGTTTTTT
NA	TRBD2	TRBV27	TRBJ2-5	CASRNNAGGAQETQYF	TGTGCCAGCAGGAACAATGCGGGAGGGGCGCAAGAGACCCAGTACTTC
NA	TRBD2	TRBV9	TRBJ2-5	CASTTSGGARETQYF	TGTGCCAGCACCACTAGCGGGGGGGCGAGGGAGACCCAGTACTTC
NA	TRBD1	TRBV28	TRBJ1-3	CASSLPGQGAFGNTIYF	TGTGCCAGCAGTTTACCCGGACAGGGGGCGTTCGGAAACACCATATATTTT
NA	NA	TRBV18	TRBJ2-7	CASSPPSGSEQYF	TGTGCCAGCTCACCACCGTCCGGGTCTGAGCAGTACTTC
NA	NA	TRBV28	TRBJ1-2	CASSLGALYGYTF	TGTGCCAGCAGTTTGGGAGCACTCTATGGCTACACCTTC
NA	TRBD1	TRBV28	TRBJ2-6	CASSLSTGGTGANVLTF	TGTGCCAGCAGTTTATCGACAGGGGGCACTGGGGCCAACGTCCTGACTTTC
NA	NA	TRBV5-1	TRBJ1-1	CASSLIRSGVRENTEAFF	TGCGCCAGCAGCTTGATTAGGAGCGGGGTTAGGGAAAACACTGAAGCTTTCTTT
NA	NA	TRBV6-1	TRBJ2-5	CASRFVGEETQYF	TGTGCCAGCAGGTTCGTAGGGGAAGAGACCCAGTACTTC
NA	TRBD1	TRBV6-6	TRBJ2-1	CASSYSDRGLLGQFF	TGTGCCAGCAGTTACTCGGACAGGGGGCTTTTGGGGCAGTTCTTC
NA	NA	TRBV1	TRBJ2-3	CTSSRGGSSGRAGDTQYF	TGCACCAGCTCCAGAGGGGGCTCTAGCGGGAGGGCTGGAGATACGCAGTATTTT
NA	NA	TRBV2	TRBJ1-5	CASSAAGVQPQHF	TGTGCCAGCAGTGCGGCAGGGGTTCAGCCCCAGCATTTT
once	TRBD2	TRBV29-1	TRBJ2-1	CSVVGLVVNEQFF	TGCAGCGTTGTGGGACTAGTCGTCAATGAGCAGTTCTTC
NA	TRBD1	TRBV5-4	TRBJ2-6	CASRIGQGLAGANVLTF	TGTGCCAGCAGGATAGGACAGGGATTAGCTGGGGCCAACGTCCTGACTTTC
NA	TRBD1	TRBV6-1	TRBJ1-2	CASRPGQINYGYTF	TGTGCCAGCAGGCCGGGACAGATTAACTATGGCTACACCTTC
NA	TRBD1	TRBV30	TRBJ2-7	CAWGQGGDEQYF	TGTGCCTGGGGACAGGGGGGGGACGAGCAGTACTTC
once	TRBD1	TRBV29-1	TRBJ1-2	CSVAQGYGYTF	TGCAGCGTTGCACAGGGGTATGGCTACACCTTC
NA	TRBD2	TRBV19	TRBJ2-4	CASSMSSGGHIQYF	TGTGCCAGTAGTATGTCTAGCGGGGGACACATTCAGTACTTC
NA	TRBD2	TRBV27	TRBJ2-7	CATRLAGSYEQYF	TGTGCCACTCGACTAGCGGGGAGCTACGAGCAGTACTTC
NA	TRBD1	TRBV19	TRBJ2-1	CASTGDRGHLSYNEQFF	TGTGCCAGTACTGGGGACAGGGGACACCTCTCCTACAATGAGCAGTTCTTC
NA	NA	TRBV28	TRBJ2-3	CASQQGVGDTQYF	TGTGCCAGCCAACAGGGTGTAGGGGATACGCAGTATTTT
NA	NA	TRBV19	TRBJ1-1	CASTLHIGGGNTEAFF	TGTGCCAGTACTCTCCATATAGGTGGCGGGAACACTGAAGCTTTCTTT
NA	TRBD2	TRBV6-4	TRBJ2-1	CASSETSGVYNEQFF	TGTGCCAGCAGTGAAACTAGCGGGGTGTACAATGAGCAGTTCTTC
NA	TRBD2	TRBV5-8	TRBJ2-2	CASSRRTSGRGGTGELFF	TGCGCCAGCAGCCGCAGGACTAGCGGGAGAGGTGGCACCGGGGAGCTGTTTTTT
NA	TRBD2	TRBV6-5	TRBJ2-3	CASRGLAGATDTQYF	TGTGCCAGCCGGGGACTAGCGGGGGCCACAGATACGCAGTATTTT
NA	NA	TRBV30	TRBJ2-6	CAWSVRVPGANGLTF	TGTGCCTGGAGTGTGCGAGTTCCTGGGGCCAACGGCCTGACTTTC
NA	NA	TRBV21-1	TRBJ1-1	CASSKGGGAGAFF	TGTGCCAGCAGCAAAGGAGGGGGGGCTGGAGCTTTCTTT
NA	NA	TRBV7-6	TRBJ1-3	CASSPSGGTLYF	TGTGCCAGCAGCCCAAGTGGGGGGACCCTATATTTT
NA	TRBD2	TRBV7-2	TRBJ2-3	CASSFLEAGGRDTQYF	TGTGCCAGCAGCTTCCTTGAAGCGGGGGGAAGAGATACGCAGTATTTT
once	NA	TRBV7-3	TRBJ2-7	CASSSGDVDRRYF	TGTGCCAGCAGCTCGGGGGACGTGGATAGGCGGTACTTC
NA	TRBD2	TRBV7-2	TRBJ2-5	CASSLVTSAAQETQYF	TGTGCCAGCAGCCTTGTGACTAGCGCGGCCCAAGAGACCCAGTACTTC
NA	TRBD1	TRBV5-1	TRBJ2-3	CASSGHRDSLYTDTQYF	TGCGCCAGCAGCGGACACCGGGACAGTTTGTACACAGATACGCAGTATTTT
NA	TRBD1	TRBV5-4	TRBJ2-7	CASSLADRVSHEQYF	TGTGCCAGCAGCCTCGCGGACAGGGTATCCCACGAGCAGTACTTC
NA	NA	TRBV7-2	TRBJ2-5	CASSFSGETQYF	TGTGCCAGCAGCTTTAGCGGAGAGACCCAGTACTTC
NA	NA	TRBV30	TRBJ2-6	CAWRPHGANGLTF	TGTGCCTGGAGACCCCATGGGGCCAACGGCCTGACTTTC
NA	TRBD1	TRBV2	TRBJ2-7	CASTPQGGQGHEQYF	TGTGCCAGCACCCCCCAGGGCGGACAGGGGCACGAGCAGTACTTC
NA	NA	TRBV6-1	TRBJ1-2	CASSAQGIYYGYTF	TGTGCCAGCAGTGCACAGGGCATTTATTATGGCTACACCTTC
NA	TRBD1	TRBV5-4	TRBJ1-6	CASSHTGTGNSPLHF	TGTGCCAGCAGCCATACCGGGACAGGGAATTCACCCCTCCACTTT
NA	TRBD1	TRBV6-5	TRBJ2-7	CASSYPRDRGIHEQYF	TGTGCCAGCAGTTACCCCCGGGACAGGGGTATTCACGAGCAGTACTTC
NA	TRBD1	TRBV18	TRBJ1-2	CASSPTGTGGAGYGYTF	TGTGCCAGCTCACCGACGGGTACAGGGGGCGCGGGCTATGGCTACACCTTC
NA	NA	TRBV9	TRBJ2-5	CASSVEPHTGGETQYF	TGTGCCAGCAGCGTAGAGCCACACACAGGTGGGGAGACCCAGTACTTC
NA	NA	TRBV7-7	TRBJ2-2	CASSLAPGTSVGELFF	TGTGCCAGCAGCTTAGCGCCCGGGACAAGTGTCGGGGAGCTGTTTTTT
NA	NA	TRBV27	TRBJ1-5	CASSFSTGVKNQPQHF	TGTGCCAGCAGTTTTTCAACGGGGGTGAAGAATCAGCCCCAGCATTTT